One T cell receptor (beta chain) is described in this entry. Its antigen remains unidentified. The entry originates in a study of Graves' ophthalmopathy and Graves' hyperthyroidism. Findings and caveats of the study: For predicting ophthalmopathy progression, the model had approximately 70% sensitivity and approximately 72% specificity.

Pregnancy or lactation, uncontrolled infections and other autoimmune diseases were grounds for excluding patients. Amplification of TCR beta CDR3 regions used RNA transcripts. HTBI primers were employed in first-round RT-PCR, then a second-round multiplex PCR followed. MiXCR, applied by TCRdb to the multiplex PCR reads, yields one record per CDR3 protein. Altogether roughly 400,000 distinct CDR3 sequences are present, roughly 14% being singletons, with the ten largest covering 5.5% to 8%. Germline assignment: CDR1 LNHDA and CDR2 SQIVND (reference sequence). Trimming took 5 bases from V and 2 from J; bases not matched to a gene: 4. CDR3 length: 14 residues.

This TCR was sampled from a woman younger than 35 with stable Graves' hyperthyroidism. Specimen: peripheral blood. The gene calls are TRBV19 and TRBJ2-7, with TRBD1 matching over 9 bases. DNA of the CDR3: TGTGCCAGTAGTGTGGACAGGGGCCCCTACGAGCAGTACTTC. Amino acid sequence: CASSVDRGPYEQYF.